This TCR beta chain was sequenced for a study of human T cells and chemical hapten exposure (dated by TCRdb to the early 2020s). A note on the overall study: For sensitization, 2% DPC in acetone was applied to a 2 cm by 2 cm area of upper inner arm skin. Throughout the study period of 20 to 25 weeks, patients also received therapeutic DPC doses to the scalp every week. Patch testing was performed on the upper back with Finn chambers containing 0.01% DPC, and the patch tests were scored after 6 days according to International Contact Dermatitis Research Group standards. Alopecia areata with under or over 50% scalp involvement, alopecia totalis and alopecia universalis were represented in the patient cohort, which was mostly female. Libraries were pooled for sequencing, and variation in per-sample TCR yields was attributed mainly to small differences in library volumes within the pool. The study tracked peripheral blood TCR repertoire changes in vivo during primary and secondary sensitization to the hapten diphenylcyclopropenone (DPC) in alopecia patients. Blood was sampled from patients pre-sensitization (week 0) and at 2, 6 and about 24 weeks after DPC sensitization. For TCR sequencing, blood came from about 29 alopecia patients at anywhere from one to four time points (pre-sensitization, 2, 6 and 24 weeks).

Of note for this clonotype: The antigen this receptor binds is unknown. Base qualities were left out, and no much larger clone turns up one base away.

The paper's findings and limits, for the study overall: DPC sensitization did not change how many TCRs were above 1 in 1000 frequency, and no evidence was found of alterations in global repertoire structure. All patients had alopecia, a presumed autoimmune disease, so their immune response might differ from that of healthy individuals. After repeated subsampling, changes were observed in the strength of the expansion versus patch-test correlation and in the threshold at which the correlation became significant. Significantly more large CDR3 similarity clusters were formed by expanded TCRs than by pre-sensitization or healthy control sets, consistent with antigen-driven responses. Patch test score was positively correlated with the number of PT1 expanded TCRs, with significance at thresholds 8, 16 and 32 but not at 4.

The library was produced with RACE. Instrument on record: NextSeq 500. During library preparation, unique molecular identifiers were attached to individual cDNA molecules so that TCRs could be counted in a quantitative, reproducible way. Each blood RNA sample was used to sequence both TCR alpha and TCR beta chains. In the original analysis: The median number of TCRs per sample was over 85,000, ranging from about 20,000 to 690,600. The Decombinator software suite was used to annotate V, J and CDR3 in the TCR reads. Every sample was subsampled to the same number of TCRs (28,000) for the PS versus PT1 abundance plots. Expanded TCRs were defined as absent before sensitization and observed at least eight times at the 2-week time point. TCRdb handled the public reads itself, with Q25 trimming in fastp and clone calling in MiXCR, and kept productive beta chains. For every CDR3 protein sequence, its rows merge into one entry that carries the most common genes and DNA. Here the V and J calls rest on TCRdb's processing, not on the authors' analysis. This sample lists 200,000 to 300,000 distinct CDR3 sequences; over 8% were detected once. Over 2% of the sample belongs to the ten largest clones.

The germline V gene gives CDR1 as SNHLY and CDR2 as FYNNEI. For this chain, trimming is 4 bases at the V end and 2 bases at the J end, and the number of junction bases without a gene match is 2. The CDR3 has 15 amino acids, counting the end cysteine and phenylalanine. Solely the CDR3 DNA is kept, with 45 bases framed from the first base. Sample time point, as interpreted from the label and publication: pre-sensitization, week 0. What this sample's treatment or condition label stands for: therapeutic diphenylcyclopropenone sensitization with weekly scalp DPC. At every patch-test visit, the blood draw took place before the patch test was put on. Patients were considered eligible if aged 18 to 70, diagnosed with alopecia and deemed suitable for DPC therapy, and patients were excluded if pregnant. Total RNA was isolated from unfractionated whole blood collected in Tempus Blood RNA tubes.

The clonotype was recovered from a woman in her forties with alopecia areata. Some clones in this sample may be carry-over from other donors' samples. This specimen was whole blood, taken in connection with sensitization to the hapten diphenylcyclopropenone (DPC). The chain uses TRBV2 and TRBJ2-3; 11 nucleotides in the junction match TRBD2. The CDR3 corresponds to CASSGLAGSTDTQYF. The sequenced DNA: TGTGCCAGCAGTGGACTAGCGGGATCCACAGATACGCAGTATTTT. Beyond the CDR3, the reference TRBV2 and TRBJ2-3 genes provide the residues; the full variable domain reads: EPEVTQTPSHQVTQMGQEVILRCVPISNHLYFYWYRQILGQKVEFLVSFYNNEISEKSEIFDDQFSVERPDGSNFTLKIRSTKLEDSAMYFCASSGLAGSTDTQYFGPGTRLTVL.